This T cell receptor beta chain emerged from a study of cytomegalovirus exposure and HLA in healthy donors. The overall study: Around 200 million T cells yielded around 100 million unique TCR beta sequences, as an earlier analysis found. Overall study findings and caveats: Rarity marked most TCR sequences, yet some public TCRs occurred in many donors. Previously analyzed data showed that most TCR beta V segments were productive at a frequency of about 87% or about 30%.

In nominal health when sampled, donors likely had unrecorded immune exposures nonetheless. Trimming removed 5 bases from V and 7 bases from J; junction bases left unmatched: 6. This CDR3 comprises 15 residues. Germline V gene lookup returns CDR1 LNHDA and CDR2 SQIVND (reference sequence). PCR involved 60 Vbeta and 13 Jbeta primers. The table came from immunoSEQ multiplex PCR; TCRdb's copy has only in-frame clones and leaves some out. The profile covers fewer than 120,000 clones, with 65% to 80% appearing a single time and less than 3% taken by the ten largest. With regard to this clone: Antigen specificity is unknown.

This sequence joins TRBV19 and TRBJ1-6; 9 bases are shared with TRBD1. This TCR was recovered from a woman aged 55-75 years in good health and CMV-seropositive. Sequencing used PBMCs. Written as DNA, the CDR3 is TGTGCCAGTAGTCCTCGGACAGGGGCAAATTCACCCCTCCACTTT. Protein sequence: CASSPRTGANSPLHF. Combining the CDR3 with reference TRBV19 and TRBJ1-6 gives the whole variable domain DGGITQSPKYLFRKEGQNVTLSCEQNLNHDAMYWYRQDPGQGLRLIYYSQIVNDFQKGDIAEGYSVSREKKESFPLTVTSAQKNPTAFYLCASSPRTGANSPLHFGNGTRLTVT.